The T cell receptor (beta chain) described here comes from a study of T cells in Graves' hyperthyroidism and ophthalmopathy (dated by TCRdb to about 2019). About the investigation overall: Peripheral blood was sampled at the time of initial diagnosis, prior to any treatment. The study also compared thyroid tissue and blood T-cell repertoires from roughly six Graves' hyperthyroidism patients. Once sampling was done, hyperthyroidism patients were given methimazole at a starting dose of 30 mg daily, whereas ophthalmopathy patients were given high-dose intravenous methylprednisolone. Prospective prediction of ophthalmopathy was tested in an independent validation cohort consisting of roughly 19 hyperthyroidism patients and about 17 patients who later progressed to ophthalmopathy. The 100 discovery patients were randomly divided into training and test sets at a 7:3 ratio. To identify distinguishing TCR V-J signatures, a discovery cohort of about 100 patients was used, comprising 40 to 45 with Graves' ophthalmopathy and around 57 with stable Graves' hyperthyroidism. The paper describes TCR Vbeta CDR3 sequencing of about 140 peripheral blood samples, made up of around 41 ophthalmopathy patients, 70 to 75 hyperthyroidism patients and about 17 progressor patients. Overall results and qualifications from the work: No statistical method was used to fix the sample size in advance, and group allocation was not hidden from the investigators. A model built on a 13 V-J signature distinguished ophthalmopathy from stable hyperthyroidism, reaching around 88% sensitivity and 81.08% specificity in cross-validation and 80%/75% in testing. Most expanded thyroid clonotypes (frequency above 0.001) were also found in blood, which suggests that blood repertoires may mirror thyroid immune responses. In validation, the model predicted progression to ophthalmopathy with over 60% sensitivity and roughly 72% specificity, a median of 6.5 months before onset.

In the ophthalmopathy patients, disease was moderately to severely active, with a Clinical Activity Score of 3 or more, a NOSPECS grade of 4 or more, and a duration of less than 3 months. Exclusion was applied to patients with uncontrolled infections, other autoimmune diseases, pregnancy or lactation. Diagnoses relied on clinical symptoms, serum thyroxine and TRAb, thyroid ultrasound and orbital computed tomography. PBMCs were isolated from 7.5 to 10 ml of fresh peripheral blood by Ficoll-Paque density gradient centrifugation. Trizol reagent was used to extract total RNA, and RNA quality was then checked on an Agilent 2100 Bioanalyzer. In its sample, this clonotype was seen a few times. Its specific antigen is unknown. No per-base quality is available; no much larger clone lies one base away. TCR beta CDR3 regions were amplified from RNA transcripts. For the first round of RT-PCR on the TCR CDR3, the HTBI primer set was used together with the Qiagen OneStep RT-PCR kit. A second multiplex PCR round built the libraries, followed by size selection and purification. Libraries were sequenced paired-end with 100 bp reads on an Illumina HiSeq2000. Processing in the source paper ran as follows. SOAPnuke was used to process the raw data, with reads discarded if the reads contained adapters or uncalled bases, had a mean Phred below 15, or lacked an exact constant-primer or identifier match. High-quality paired reads were merged using COPE v1.2.5, and each unique nucleotide sequence was defined as a clonotype. MiTCR v1.1 was used to align clonotypes to the IMGT TRBV, TRBD and TRBJ reference segments. Only V-J combinations with frequency above 0.0001, covering approximately 99% of repertoires, were analysed. A TCS score was defined as the ratio between F50 (clonal expansion) and ExV (chaos), using BLOSUM62-based TCRdist between CDR3 peptides within each V-J. Welch's t-statistics and random forest reduced 500 to 650 V-J features to 10 to 15, which were used in a naive Bayes classifier (R e1071). TCRdb's own reprocessing of the public reads used fastp at Q25 and MiXCR and kept productive beta chains. Records with the same CDR3 protein are collapsed into one entry carrying the most frequent genes and DNA. The V and J calls come from TCRdb's annotation, not from the publication. Present in this sample are about 600,000 distinct CDR3 sequences, around 16% of which were seen just once. Around 3.5% of the sample goes to the ten largest clones.

This sequence originates from a woman aged 35 to 49 with Graves' ophthalmopathy. Material: blood.

The CDR3 protein is CASLRGVLAYNSPLHF. The DNA is as follows: TGCGCCAGCTTGCGAGGGGTCCTTGCATATAATTCACCCCTCCACTTT. This chain is built from TRBV10-1 and TRBJ1-6, with a tentative D gene TRBD1 over 5 matching bases. CDR1 and CDR2 (WNHNN, SYGVQD) derive from the germline V gene (reference sequence). Trimming at the junction amounts to 8 bases on V and 4 bases on J, and the germline ends lie 18 bases apart. The CDR3 sequence holds 16 residues, the cysteine and phenylalanine included. Only CDR3 DNA is held: 48 bases, read in frame from base 1.